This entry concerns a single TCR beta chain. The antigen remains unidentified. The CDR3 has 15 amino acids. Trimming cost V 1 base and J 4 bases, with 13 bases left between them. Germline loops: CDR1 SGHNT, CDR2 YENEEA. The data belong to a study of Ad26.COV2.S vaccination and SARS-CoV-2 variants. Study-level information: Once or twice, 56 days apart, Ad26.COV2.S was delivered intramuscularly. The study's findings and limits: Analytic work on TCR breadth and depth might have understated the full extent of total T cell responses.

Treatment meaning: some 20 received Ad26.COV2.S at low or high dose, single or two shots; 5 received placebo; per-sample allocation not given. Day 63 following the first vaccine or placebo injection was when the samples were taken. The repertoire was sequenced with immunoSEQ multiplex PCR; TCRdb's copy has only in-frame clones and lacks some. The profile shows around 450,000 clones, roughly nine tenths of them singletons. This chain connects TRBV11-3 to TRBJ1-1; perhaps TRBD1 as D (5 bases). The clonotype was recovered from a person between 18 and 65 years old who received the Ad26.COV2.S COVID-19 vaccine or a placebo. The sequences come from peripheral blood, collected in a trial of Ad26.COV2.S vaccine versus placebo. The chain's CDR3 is CASSLGTQWGTEAFF. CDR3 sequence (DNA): TGTGCCAGCAGCTTAGGGACACAGTGGGGCACTGAAGCTTTCTTT.